This T cell receptor beta chain came from a study of PD-1 blockade in classical Hodgkin lymphoma. Study observations and caveats: Newly diagnosed patients were said to have less baseline TCR diversity than healthy donors did. Complete responders showed a baseline diversity that resembled the diversity of newly diagnosed patients. Nivolumab initiated under 1 year post-ASCT led to patient exclusion.

V was clipped by 3 bases and J by 5 bases; unmatched bases: 8. Germline loops: CDR1 LNHDA, CDR2 SQIVND (reference sequence). CDR3 length: 16 residues. Clones were read by immunoSEQ multiplex PCR, and TCRdb kept only the in-frame ones, dropping some. The top ten hold approximately 25% of the sample, which has about 13,000 clones, more than 60% seen once. The patients all showed relapse after autologous stem cell transplantation, while their brentuximab vedotin exposure varied. The authors enriched CD8+ T cells from thawed PBMCs via magnetic negative selection. Each best response was a complete response, a partial response or progressive disease. Of note for this clone: What it binds is unknown.

The sample was CD8+ T cells from blood, taken at baseline. The J gene is TRBJ2-1, the V gene TRBV19; 9 nucleotides match TRBD2. The receptor's source is a human donor with classical Hodgkin lymphoma. For the CDR3, the DNA is TGTGCCAGTAGTATTCAGGGCGGGGGGGCCAACAATGAGCAGTTCTTC. This encodes CASSIQGGGANNEQFF.